Following are 19 T cell receptor beta chains from one sample sequenced in a study of vaccination and CD4 T cells after COVID-19. Their specific antigens are unknown. Specified treatment: approximately 9-day PBMC culture with coronavirus spike peptide pools or control peptides (ViraFEST assay). The Oncomine TCR Beta short-read assay was applied to DNA of cultured CD4+ T cells. TCRdb passed the PCR reads through MiXCR, listing each CDR3 protein once. This table has roughly 15,000 distinct CDR3 sequences, roughly 42% appearing once. Sequenced: CD4+ T cells from blood, cultured in vitro. Receptor source: a human donor who had recovered from COVID-19.

To note about this clonotype: One end of the junction fails to match germline, which may point to a read error. The rearrangement uses TRBV6-1 and TRBJ2-2; D possibly uses TRBD1 or TRBD2 (5 bases each). The germline gives CDR1 MNHNS, CDR2 SASEGT. The CDR3 is 14 amino acids. The CDR3 sequence: CASQGPTNTGELFF. The CDR3, as DNA: TGCGCCAGCCAGGGACCGACGAACACCGGGGAGCTGTTTTTT.

This sequence joins TRBV6-2 or TRBV6-3 and TRBJ2-6; D remains ambiguous. Germline CDR1 MNHEY, CDR2 SVGEGT. The CDR3 is 17 residues long. Between the trimmed V and J ends, which lost 5 bases and 0 bases, there was a span of 14 bases. The CDR3 sequence is CASSPDRRSSGANVLTF. Here the CDR3 DNA reads TGTGCCAGCAGTCCCGACCGCCGGTCCTCTGGGGCCAACGTCCTGACTTTC.

This chain uses TRBV19 with TRBJ2-5, with 12 bases lining up with TRBD1. The CDR3 has 16 amino acids. Germline CDR1 reads LNHDA; CDR2 reads SQIVND (reference sequence). J gave up 5 bases and V 5 bases, and 9 bases lay outside the gene matches. CDR3 amino acids: CASSVSGQGAHETQYF. DNA for the CDR3: TGTGCCAGTAGTGTCTCGGGACAGGGGGCCCATGAGACCCAGTACTTC.

Only a few counts were recorded for this clonotype. This sequence joins TRBV5-1 and TRBJ2-7; 9 bases align to TRBD2. CDR3 size: 16 residues. The trim removed 0 bases at V and 2 bases at J, leaving 6 bases unmatched. Germline CDR1 and CDR2: SGHRS and YFSETQ. CDR3 in amino acids: CASSLGGSGGPYEQYF. In DNA form, the CDR3 reads TGCGCCAGCAGCTTGGGGGGTAGCGGGGGCCCCTACGAGCAGTACTTC.

Here the CDR3 reads CASSFGTGVRGYTF. The CDR3 bases are TGTGCCAGCAGTTTTGGGACAGGGGTTCGCGGCTACACCTTC. The chain employs TRBV12-3 or TRBV12-4 and TRBJ1-2; TRBD1 agrees at 10 bases. After removal of 3 bases from V and 8 bases from J, the junction contained 6 bases not matched to a gene. CDR3 length: 14 amino acids.

The genes are TRBV27 and TRBJ1-6; tentative D call: TRBD1 (5 bases). This CDR3 comprises 14 residues. Trimming left V 4 bases short and J 7 bases short, with 11 bases between. Germline-derived CDR1 and CDR2 are MNHEY and SMNVEV (reference sequence). CDR3 sequence: CASSSDSPNSPLHF. In DNA, the CDR3 is TGTGCCAGCAGTTCCGACAGCCCCAATTCACCCCTCCACTTT.

The genes are TRBV7-2 and TRBJ2-3; D gene unclear. V was shortened by 3 bases and J by 2 bases, with 9 bases between the two germline ends. The CDR3 is 14 residues long. Germline V CDR1 and CDR2: SGHTA, FQGNSA. The DNA of the CDR3 is TGTGCCAGCAGCTTCCAAGGCTTCACAGATACGCAGTATTTT. Translated: CASSFQGFTDTQYF.

The CDR3: CASSPQGNTEAFF. The DNA for the CDR3 is TGTGCCAGCTCACCACAGGGGAACACTGAAGCTTTCTTT. The gene calls are TRBV18 and TRBJ1-1, with D unresolved. The CDR3 extends over 13 amino acids. The germline V gene has CDR1 KGHSH and CDR2 LQKENI. V lost 1 base to trimming and J lost 1 base, with 4 bases between them.

V usage is TRBV18 and J usage is TRBJ1-5, with TRBD1 identical over 7 bases. Germline CDR1 and CDR2: KGHSH and LQKENI. Trimming cost V 6 bases and J 5 bases; bases outside gene matches: 4. This CDR3 comprises 13 residues. The CDR3: CASSLGQDQPQHF. In DNA form, the CDR3 reads TGTGCCAGCTCTCTAGGACAGGATCAGCCCCAGCATTTT.

The chain uses TRBV4-1 and TRBJ2-2, with a tentative D call TRBD1 (6 bases). In germline, CDR1 is MGHRA, CDR2 YSYEKL. The CDR3 is 16 residues long. Trimming took 1 base from V and 7 from J, leaving 16 bases between them. The CDR3 bases are TGCGCCAGCAGCCAAGTAGGACAGTGGATGGTCGGGGAGCTGTTTTTT. Amino acid sequence: CASSQVGQWMVGELFF.

The chain has TRBV5-4 and TRBJ1-5, with unresolved D. Per germline, CDR1 SGHNT and CDR2 YYREEE (reference sequence). With 0 bases removed from V and 0 bases from J, the gap between germline ends came to 7 bases. CDR3 length: 15 amino acids. The CDR3 DNA sequence: TGTGCCAGCAGCTTGGGGGGAAATAGCAATCAGCCCCAGCATTTT. It specifies CASSLGGNSNQPQHF.

V usage is TRBV5-1 and J usage is TRBJ1-2; D not certain. V was cut by 0 bases and J by 0 bases, with 15 bases left in between. From germline, CDR1 is SGHRS and CDR2 YFSETQ. The CDR3 contains 17 residues. Here the CDR3 reads CASSLVALTSSNYGYTF. CDR3 DNA: TGCGCCAGCAGCTTGGTGGCGCTTACAAGCTCTAACTATGGCTACACCTTC.

This clonotype was counted once. The chain couples TRBV5-4 to TRBJ1-2; TRBD1 agrees at 11 bases. CDR3 length: 15 amino acids. Unmatched junction bases numbered 9, after V lost 4 bases and J lost 7 bases. Germline V lookup: CDR1 SGHNT, CDR2 YYREEE (reference sequence). The CDR3 region has the DNA TGTGCCAGCAGCCTGGGACAGGGGGTGGTTGGTGGCTACACCTTC. Translating gives CASSLGQGVVGGYTF.

The chain uses TRBV19 and TRBJ2-1; 8 bases fit TRBD1. Germline assignment: CDR1 LNHDA and CDR2 SQIVND (reference sequence). The CDR3 is made up of 18 amino acids. V shed 7 bases and J 8 bases; nucleotides not matched to a gene: 22. This chain's CDR3 is CASTYRRGRGRGFDEQFF. The CDR3 region has the DNA TGTGCCAGTACCTATCGGAGGGGCAGGGGGCGCGGATTCGATGAGCAGTTCTTC.

This clonotype has more than one count but fewer than ten. The gene calls are TRBV5-4 and TRBJ1-3, with D possibly matching TRBD1 (5 bases). Germline lookup yields CDR1 SGHNT and CDR2 YYREEE (reference sequence). This CDR3 is 15 amino acids long. Trimming removed 4 bases at V and 0 bases at J, with 11 bases between. The CDR3 sequence is CASSEGPNSGNTIYF. The DNA of the CDR3 is TGTGCCAGCAGCGAGGGACCGAACTCTGGAAACACCATATATTTT.

The chain combines TRBV5-1 with TRBJ2-7; TRBD1 agrees at 10 bases. The CDR3 runs to 14 residues. CDR1 is SGHRS, CDR2 YFSETQ, per germline. Trimming at V came to 1 base and at J to 6 bases, leaving 4 bases not matched to a gene. For the CDR3, the DNA is TGCGCCAGCAGCTTGAGACAGGGGGCGGGCGAGCAGTACTTC. It yields the protein CASSLRQGAGEQYF.

The CDR3 is CASSRASGQPQHF. DNA of the CDR3: TGTGCCAGCTCTCGGGCATCAGGCCAGCCCCAGCATTTT. The rearrangement uses TRBV18 and TRBJ1-5; D gene ambiguous. Trimming pared 6 bases from V and 7 bases from J, leaving 13 bases between. This CDR3 has 13 residues. Germline values: CDR1 KGHSH, CDR2 LQKENI.

The chain links TRBV6-1 to TRBJ1-5; 7 bases are shared with TRBD1. The CDR3 extends over 13 amino acids. V dropped 6 bases and J dropped 6; count of bases not matched to a gene: 5. The germline CDR1 and CDR2 sequences are MNHNS and SASEGT. The CDR3 coding sequence is TGTGCCAGCAGGGGAACAGGGGCTCAGCCCCAGCATTTT. It codes for CASRGTGAQPQHF.

This sequence joins TRBV9 and TRBJ2-5, with 8 bases fitting TRBD1. Germline CDR1 reads SGDLS; CDR2 reads YYNGEE. V lost 4 bases to trimming and J lost 1 base; unmatched junction nucleotides: 15. There are 18 residues in the CDR3. Here the CDR3 DNA reads TGTGCCAGCAGCCTAAACTCGATTTCCGGGACAGGCCAAGAGACCCAGTACTTC. Residues: CASSLNSISGTGQETQYF.